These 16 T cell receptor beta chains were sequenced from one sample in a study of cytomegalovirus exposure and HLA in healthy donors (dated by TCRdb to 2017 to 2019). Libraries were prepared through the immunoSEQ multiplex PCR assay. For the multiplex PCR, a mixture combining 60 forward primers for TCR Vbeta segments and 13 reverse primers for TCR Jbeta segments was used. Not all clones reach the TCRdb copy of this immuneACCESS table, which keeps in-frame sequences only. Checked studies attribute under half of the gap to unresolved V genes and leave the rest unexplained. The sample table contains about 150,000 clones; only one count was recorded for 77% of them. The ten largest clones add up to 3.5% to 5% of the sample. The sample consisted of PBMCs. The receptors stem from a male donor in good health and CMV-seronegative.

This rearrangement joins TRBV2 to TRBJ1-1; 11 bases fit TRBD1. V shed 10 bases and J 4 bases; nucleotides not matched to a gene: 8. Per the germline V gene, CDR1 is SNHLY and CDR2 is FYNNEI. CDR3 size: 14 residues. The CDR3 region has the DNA TGTGCCATAGGACAGGGGGCTGAGGGCACTGAAGCTTTCTTT. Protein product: CAIGQGAEGTEAFF.

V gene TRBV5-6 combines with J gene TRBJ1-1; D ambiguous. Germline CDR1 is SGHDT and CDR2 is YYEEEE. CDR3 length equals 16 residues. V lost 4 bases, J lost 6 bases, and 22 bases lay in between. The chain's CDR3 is CASSPKGRHGFAEAFF. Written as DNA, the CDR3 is TGTGCCAGCAGCCCAAAAGGGAGGCATGGGTTTGCTGAAGCTTTCTTT.

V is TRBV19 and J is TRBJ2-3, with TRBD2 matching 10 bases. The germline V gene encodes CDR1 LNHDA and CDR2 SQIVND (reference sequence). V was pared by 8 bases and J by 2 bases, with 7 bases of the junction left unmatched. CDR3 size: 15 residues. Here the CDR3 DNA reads TGTGCCAGTTCCAGACTAGCGGGTTTCACAGATACGCAGTATTTT. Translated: CASSRLAGFTDTQYF.

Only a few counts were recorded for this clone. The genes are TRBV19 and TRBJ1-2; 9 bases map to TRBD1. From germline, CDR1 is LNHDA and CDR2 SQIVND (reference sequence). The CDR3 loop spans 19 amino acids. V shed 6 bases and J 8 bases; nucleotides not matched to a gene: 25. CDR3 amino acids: CASRQTGGQKNILRKGYTF. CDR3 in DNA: TGTGCCAGTAGACAGACAGGGGGGCAAAAAAATATCCTTAGGAAAGGCTACACCTTC.

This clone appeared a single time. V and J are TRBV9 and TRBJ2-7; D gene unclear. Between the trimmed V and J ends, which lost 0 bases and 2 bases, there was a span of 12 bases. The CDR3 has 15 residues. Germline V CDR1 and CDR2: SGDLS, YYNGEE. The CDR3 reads CASSVAEDTPYEQYF. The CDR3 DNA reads TGTGCCAGCAGCGTAGCGGAAGACACCCCCTACGAGCAGTACTTC.

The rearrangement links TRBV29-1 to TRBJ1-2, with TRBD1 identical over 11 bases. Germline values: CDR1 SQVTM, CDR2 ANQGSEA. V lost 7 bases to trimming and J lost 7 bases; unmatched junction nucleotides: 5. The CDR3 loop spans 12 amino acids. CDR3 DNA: TGCAGCGCTGGACAGGGGGCGATTGGCTACACCTTC. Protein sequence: CSAGQGAIGYTF. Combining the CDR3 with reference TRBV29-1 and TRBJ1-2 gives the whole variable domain SAVISQKPSRDICQRGTSLTIQCQVDSQVTMMFWYRQQPGQSLTLIATANQGSEATYESGFVIDKFPISRPNLTFSTLTVSNMSPEDSSIYLCSAGQGAIGYTFGSGTRLTVV.

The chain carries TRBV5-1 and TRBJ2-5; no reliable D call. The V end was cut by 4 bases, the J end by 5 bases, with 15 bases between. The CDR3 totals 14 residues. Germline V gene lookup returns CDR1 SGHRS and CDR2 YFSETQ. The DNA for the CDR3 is TGCGCCAGCAGCCCTCACATGGGCGCCGAGACCCAGTACTTC. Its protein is CASSPHMGAETQYF.

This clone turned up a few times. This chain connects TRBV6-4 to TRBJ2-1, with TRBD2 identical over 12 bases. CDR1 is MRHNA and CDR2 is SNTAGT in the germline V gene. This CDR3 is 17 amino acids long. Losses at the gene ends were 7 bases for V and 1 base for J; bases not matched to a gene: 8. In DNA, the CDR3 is TGTGCCAGCACCCAGACTAGCGGGAGTTGGTCCTACAATGAGCAGTTCTTC. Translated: CASTQTSGSWSYNEQFF.

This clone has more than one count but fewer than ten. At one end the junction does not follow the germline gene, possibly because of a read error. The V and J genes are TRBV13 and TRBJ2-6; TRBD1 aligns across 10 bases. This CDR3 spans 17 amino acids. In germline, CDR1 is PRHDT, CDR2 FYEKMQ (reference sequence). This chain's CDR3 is CASSDRGLLSGANGLTF. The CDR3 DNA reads TGTGCCAGCAGCGACAGGGGGCTCCTTTCTGGGGCCAACGGCCTGACTTTC.

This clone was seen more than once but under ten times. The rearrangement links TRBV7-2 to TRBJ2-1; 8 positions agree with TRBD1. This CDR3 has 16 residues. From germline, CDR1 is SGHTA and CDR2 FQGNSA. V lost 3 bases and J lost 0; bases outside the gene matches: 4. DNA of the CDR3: TGTGCCAGCAGCTTGAGGACAGGGACCTCCTACAATGAGCAGTTCTTC. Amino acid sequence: CASSLRTGTSYNEQFF.

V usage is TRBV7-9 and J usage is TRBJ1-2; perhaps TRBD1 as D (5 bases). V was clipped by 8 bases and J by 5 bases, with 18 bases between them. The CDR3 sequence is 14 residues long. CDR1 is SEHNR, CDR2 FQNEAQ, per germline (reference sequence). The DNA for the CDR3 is TGTGCCAGCCCCAAACGCGATGGGGCATATGGCTACACCTTC. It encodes CASPKRDGAYGYTF. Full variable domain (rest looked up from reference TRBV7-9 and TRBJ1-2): DTGVSQNPRHKITKRGQNVTFRCDPISEHNRLYWYRQTLGQGPEFLTYFQNEAQLEKSRLLSDRFSAERPKGSFSTLEIQRTEQGDSAMYLCASPKRDGAYGYTFGSGTRLTVV.

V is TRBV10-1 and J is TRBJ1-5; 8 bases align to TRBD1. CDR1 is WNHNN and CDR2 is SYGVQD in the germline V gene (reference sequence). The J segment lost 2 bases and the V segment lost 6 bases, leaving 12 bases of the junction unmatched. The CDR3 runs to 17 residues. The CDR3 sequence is CASRSGGGPWGNQPQHF. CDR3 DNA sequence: TGCGCCAGCAGATCAGGGGGCGGCCCTTGGGGCAATCAGCCCCAGCATTTT.

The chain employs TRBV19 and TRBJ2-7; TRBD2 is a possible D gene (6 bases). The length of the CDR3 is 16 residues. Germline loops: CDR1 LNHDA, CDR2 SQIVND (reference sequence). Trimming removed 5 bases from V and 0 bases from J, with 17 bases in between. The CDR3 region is CASSPRWRVRSYEQYF. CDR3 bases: TGTGCCAGTAGTCCACGGTGGAGGGTTCGCTCCTACGAGCAGTACTTC.

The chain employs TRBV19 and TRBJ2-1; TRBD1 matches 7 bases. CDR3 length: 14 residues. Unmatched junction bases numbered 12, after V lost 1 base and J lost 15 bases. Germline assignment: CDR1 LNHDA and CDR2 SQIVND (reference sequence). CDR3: CASSIGRDSPQGFF. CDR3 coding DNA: TGTGCCAGTAGTATAGGTCGGGACAGCCCCCAGGGGTTCTTC.

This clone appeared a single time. Here the CDR3 DNA reads TGTGCCACCAGCAGAGATGGTGTGGGCGCAAATCAGCCCCAGCATTTT. Its translation: CATSRDGVGANQPQHF. V gene TRBV15 combines with J gene TRBJ1-5; D unresolved. V was shortened by 0 bases and J by 4 bases, with 13 bases between the two germline ends. Per germline, CDR1 LNHNV and CDR2 YYDKDF (reference sequence). The length of the CDR3 is 16 residues.

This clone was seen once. CDR3 nucleotide sequence: TGCGCCAGCAGCCAAGATACGAGGGGGCGCTCCTACGAGCAGTACTTC. Translated, it gives CASSQDTRGRSYEQYF. The chain uses TRBV4-1 and TRBJ2-7, with 7 bases lining up with TRBD1. Losses at the gene ends were 0 bases for V and 0 bases for J; bases not matched to a gene: 5. The CDR3 is made up of 16 amino acids. CDR1 and CDR2 (germline): MGHRA, YSYEKL.